The sequence of this T cell receptor beta chain was determined in a study of T cell responses to AZD1222 COVID-19 vaccine. Study results and caveats: CD4 TCRs associated with vaccination spanned spike, dominating at 160-218 and 743-854.

In the case of this clone: Its specificity is not known.

Method: immunoSEQ multiplex PCR; TCRdb's copy keeps in-frame clones and lacks some. This sample has about 75,000 clones, with around 89% found just once. CDR3 length equals 17 residues. Germline values: CDR1 MGHDK, CDR2 SYGVNS. The germline V and J ends were trimmed by 4 bases and 2 bases, with 20 bases remaining between them. Sequences were derived from peripheral blood, sampled 28 days after the second dose of the MenACWY control vaccine. The origin of this receptor is an adult who received the MenACWY meningococcal vaccine as a control. The gene calls are TRBV25-1 and TRBJ1-2; D is unresolved. The DNA for the CDR3 is TGTGCCAGCAGTGCAGGCGGAGGGTTTGCGTTGAACTATGGCTACACCTTC. Its translation: CASSAGGGFALNYGYTF.